This T cell receptor beta chain was found in a study of early T cells in non-severe SARS-CoV-2 infection. At the level of the study: The input, bulk RNA from unsorted whole blood, was sequenced, and chains were unpaired.

Study conclusions and caveats: There was a bias toward anti-spike CD8 responses in VDJdb matching, which missed private and CD4 specificities.

Unique molecular identifiers were affixed to single, distinct cDNA molecules. TCRdb re-called the 5' RACE reads through MiXCR, storing one row per CDR3 protein. The repertoire holds tens of thousands of distinct CDR3 sequences, with about 15% as singletons. The table lists this clonotype with a few counts. What it recognizes is unknown. Trimming shortened V by 6 bases and J by 7 bases, and 15 bases separated the two germline ends. Per the germline V gene, CDR1 is DFQATT and CDR2 is SNEGSKA (reference sequence). The CDR3 totals 12 residues. What was sequenced was whole blood. This TCR derives from an adult who was a healthcare worker with PCR-confirmed SARS-CoV-2 infection or an uninfected control (not recorded which). V and J are TRBV20-1 and TRBJ1-2, with D hard to call. The CDR3 coding sequence is TGCAGTGCCCCCGAGGTAGGAGGTGGCTACACCTTC. Translation: CSAPEVGGGYTF.